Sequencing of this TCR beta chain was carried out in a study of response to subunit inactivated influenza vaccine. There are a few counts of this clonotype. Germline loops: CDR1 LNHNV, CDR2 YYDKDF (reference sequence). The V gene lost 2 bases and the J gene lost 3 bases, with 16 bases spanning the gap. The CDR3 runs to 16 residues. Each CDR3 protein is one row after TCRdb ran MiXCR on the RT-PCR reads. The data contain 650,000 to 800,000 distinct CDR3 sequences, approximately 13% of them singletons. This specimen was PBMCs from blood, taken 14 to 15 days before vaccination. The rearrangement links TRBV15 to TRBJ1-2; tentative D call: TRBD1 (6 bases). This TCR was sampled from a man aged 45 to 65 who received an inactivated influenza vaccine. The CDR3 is CATSRRQEVWDYGYTF. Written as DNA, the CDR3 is TGTGCCACCAGCAGAAGACAGGAGGTTTGGGACTATGGCTACACCTTC.